A single sample gave rise to the 25 T cell receptor beta chains below, sequenced in a study of metastatic and nonmetastatic thyroid tumors. Not a single patient had been given any form of treatment at any point before undergoing thyroid surgery. With MiXCR, TCRdb reprocessed the PCR reads. The data show some 36,000 clones, 17% seen once. Sequencing was carried out using blood. Receptor source: a male donor with papillary thyroid cancer or a benign thyroid nodule (not recorded which). Some clones in this sample may be carry-over from other donors' samples.

This clone was seen a few times. This chain connects TRBV27 to TRBJ2-5; 9 bases align to TRBD2. The CDR3 is made up of 15 amino acids. The V segment lost 3 bases and the J segment 5 bases; nucleotides outside the gene matches: 7. In germline, CDR1 is MNHEY, CDR2 SMNVEV (reference sequence). This CDR3 is CASSFWTSVAETQYF. The CDR3 DNA sequence: TGTGCCAGCAGTTTCTGGACTAGCGTGGCCGAGACCCAGTACTTC.

This clone was observed many times. This chain joins TRBV29-1 and TRBJ2-2, with 14 bases lining up with TRBD2. CDR1 SQVTM and CDR2 ANQGSEA come from the germline V gene. The trim removed 0 bases at V and 8 bases at J, leaving 5 bases unmatched. The CDR3 consists of 16 residues. CDR3 sequence reads: CSVEDPRTSGGGELFF. As DNA, the CDR3 is TGCAGCGTTGAAGATCCCCGGACTAGCGGGGGGGGGGAGCTGTTTTTT.

The sample holds one count of this clone. The J gene is TRBJ2-7, the V gene TRBV20-1; D might be TRBD2 (5 bases). This CDR3 comprises 12 residues. Germline-derived CDR1 and CDR2 are DFQATT and SNEGSKA (reference sequence). V lost 3 bases to trimming and J lost 1 base, with 7 bases between them. This CDR3 is CSASRESYEQYF. The CDR3 bases are TGCAGTGCTAGTCGGGAATCCTACGAGCAGTACTTC.

This clone was picked up many times. The chain is built from TRBV5-1 and TRBJ1-4; D is perhaps TRBD1 (6 bases). V was trimmed by 3 bases and J by 4 bases, leaving 16 bases between them. The V gene's germline CDR1 is SGHRS and CDR2 YFSETQ. This CDR3 is built from 16 residues. CDR3 sequence: CASSSTGGGINEKLFF. The CDR3, as DNA: TGCGCCAGCAGCTCCACGGGGGGGGGCATTAATGAAAAACTGTTTTTT.

This clone has a handful of counts. The V and J genes are TRBV7-9 and TRBJ2-1; a weak D match, TRBD1 (5 bases). V dropped 4 bases and J dropped 6 bases, with 10 bases sitting between them. The CDR3 is made up of 13 amino acids. In germline, CDR1 is SEHNR, CDR2 FQNEAQ (reference sequence). CDR3 sequence (DNA): TGTGCCAGCAGCTCCCCAGGGATCAATGAGCAGTTCTTC. Translated: CASSSPGINEQFF. The entire variable domain, with the rest obtained from reference TRBV7-9 and TRBJ2-1, is as follows: DTGVSQNPRHKITKRGQNVTFRCDPISEHNRLYWYRQTLGQGPEFLTYFQNEAQLEKSRLLSDRFSAERPKGSFSTLEIQRTEQGDSAMYLCASSSPGINEQFFGPGTRLTVL.

The chain uses TRBV30 and TRBJ2-7, with TRBD2 as a possible D gene (6 bases). Germline loops: CDR1 GTSNPN, CDR2 SVGIG (reference sequence). V was pared by 8 bases and J by 3 bases, with 17 bases between. CDR3 length: 13 amino acids. CDR3 loop: CARLFLRDYEQYF. The CDR3 coding sequence is TGTGCCCGCCTTTTTTTGCGGGACTACGAGCAGTACTTC.

This clone occurred a few times. CDR3 sequence (DNA): TGCGCCAGCAGCTTGAGTGGCATCGGTGGGAACACCGGGGAGCTGTTTTTT. This translates into CASSLSGIGGNTGELFF. This chain links TRBV5-1 with TRBJ2-2; D uncertain. V gave up 1 base and J gave up 1 base, with 14 bases separating them. Per germline, CDR1 SGHRS and CDR2 YFSETQ. CDR3 size: 17 residues.

There are a few counts of this clone. This chain joins TRBV6-2 or TRBV6-3 and TRBJ2-7, with 10 bases fitting TRBD2. The trim removed 2 bases at V and 4 bases at J, leaving 5 bases unmatched. The CDR3 is 15 residues long. Germline V gene data show CDR1 as MNHEY and CDR2 as SVGEGT. The DNA of the CDR3 is TGTGCCAGCAGTTACCCTAGCGGGAGACCTTACGAGCAGTACTTC. It yields the protein CASSYPSGRPYEQYF.

This clone was counted at least ten times. The V and J genes are TRBV5-1 and TRBJ1-1, with TRBD1 matching over 7 bases. The trim removed 2 bases at V and 4 bases at J, leaving 5 bases unmatched. CDR1 is SGHRS, CDR2 YFSETQ, per germline. The CDR3 is 14 residues long. The CDR3 region has the DNA TGCGCCAGCAGCTTAGACAGGGTACTCACTGAAGCTTTCTTT. Amino acid sequence: CASSLDRVLTEAFF.

V is TRBV11-1 and J is TRBJ2-7, with TRBD1 matching 10 bases. V gave up 1 base and J gave up 4 bases; unmatched junction bases: 10. CDR3 length: 17 residues. CDR1 SGHAT and CDR2 FQDESV come from the germline V gene (reference sequence). Here the CDR3 DNA reads TGTGCCAGCAGCTTAGGCCCGACAGGGGGCTCGAGTTACGAGCAGTACTTC. Protein sequence: CASSLGPTGGSSYEQYF.

Notes on this clone: A much larger clone sits a single nucleotide away, making a read error possible. V is TRBV11-1 and J is TRBJ2-2, with 7 bases identical to TRBD2. The length of the CDR3 is 16 residues. Per germline, CDR1 SGHAT and CDR2 FQDESV (reference sequence). CDR3 sequence reads: CASSRSSGGVSGELFF. CDR3 coding DNA: TGTGCCAGCAGCCGAAGTTCAGGCGGAGTAAGCGGGGAACTGTTTTTT.

J is TRBJ2-7 and V is TRBV11-3; possible D gene TRBD2, 6 bases. CDR1 is SGHNT, CDR2 YENEEA, per germline. The CDR3 loop spans 13 amino acids. With 3 bases removed from V and 4 bases from J, the gap between germline ends came to 10 bases. The chain's CDR3 is CASSFVLAYEQYF. The CDR3 bases are TGTGCCAGCAGCTTTGTACTAGCTTACGAGCAGTACTTC.

On this clone itself: A read error may be the cause here, since a much bigger clone is one base away. This chain links TRBV3-1 with TRBJ2-7; the D call may be TRBD1 or TRBD2 (5 bases each). The CDR3 totals 15 residues. Germline values: CDR1 LGHDT, CDR2 YNNKEL (reference sequence). The germline V and J ends were trimmed by 1 base and 5 bases, with 15 bases remaining between them. CDR3 protein: CASSQGTWGTNEQYF. In DNA, the CDR3 is TGTGCCAGCAGCCAAGGAACATGGGGGACCAACGAGCAGTACTTC.

For this clone: No conserved phenylalanine or tryptophan is present at the end of the CDR3, so a read error is the likely explanation. The chain combines TRBV9 with TRBJ1-2; D remains ambiguous. Germline V gene lookup returns CDR1 SGDLS and CDR2 YYNGEE. The CDR3 contains 15 residues. The CDR3 DNA reads TGTGCCAGCAGCTCCTACGGCCCGGCTAACTACGGCTACACCTCC. Encoded protein: CASSSYGPANYGYTS.

The V gene is TRBV19, the J gene TRBJ1-2, with a weak D call TRBD1 (6 bases). The CDR3 has 16 amino acids. CDR1 is LNHDA, CDR2 SQIVND, per germline (reference sequence). V lost 0 bases to trimming and J lost 2 bases, with 13 bases between them. CDR3 protein: CASSIDVGQTNYGYTF. CDR3 bases: TGTGCCAGTAGTATAGACGTCGGACAGACAAACTATGGCTACACCTTC.

A few counts support this clone. The V call is TRBV6-1, the J call TRBJ1-5; tentatively, D is TRBD1 (6 bases). V was shortened by 8 bases and J by 5 bases, with 22 bases between the two germline ends. The germline V gene has CDR1 MNHNS and CDR2 SASEGT. This CDR3 comprises 16 residues. The CDR3 protein is CASGGADRQMYQPQHF. CDR3 DNA sequence: TGTGCCAGCGGTGGAGCAGACAGGCAAATGTATCAGCCCCAGCATTTT.

This clone was detected many times. This chain uses TRBV29-1 with TRBJ2-1; TRBD2 matches 12 bases. The CDR3 contains 17 residues. V lost 7 bases and J lost 0; bases outside the gene matches: 10. CDR1 SQVTM and CDR2 ANQGSEA come from the germline V gene. DNA for the CDR3: TGCAGCGCCCAAAGGACTAGCGGGGTAAGCTCCTACAATGAGCAGTTCTTC. This translates into CSAQRTSGVSSYNEQFF.

This clone was seen repeatedly, ten times or more. The chain joins TRBV3-1 to TRBJ2-5; 9 nucleotides align to TRBD2. The ends lost 4 bases at V and 1 base at J; junction bases unmatched: 7. The CDR3 spans 16 residues. Germline values: CDR1 LGHDT, CDR2 YNNKEL (reference sequence). CDR3 nucleotides: TGTGCCAGCAGCCTCCTTAGCGGGAGTATCCAAGAGACCCAGTACTTC. The encoded protein is CASSLLSGSIQETQYF.

Concerning this clone itself: The CDR3 does not close with the conserved phenylalanine or tryptophan, likely indicating a read error. Because the CDR3's place on the DNA is in doubt, the DNA is left out and the CDR3 is given as listed by TCRdb. This chain uses TRBV12-3 or TRBV12-4 with TRBJ1-5. The CDR3 is 14 residues long, ends included. The CDR3 sequence is CASSFTHSNQPQQC.

A word on this clone: Given a much more abundant clone one base away, this may be a read error. This specimen includes other DNA sequences encoding the same CDR3. V is TRBV5-8 and J is TRBJ2-3, with 8 positions matching TRBD1. The germline gives CDR1 SGHTS, CDR2 YDEGEE. CDR3 size: 13 residues. V gave up 7 bases and J gave up 2 bases; unmatched junction bases: 3. The DNA of the CDR3 is TGTGCCAGCGGACAGGGCTTCACAGATACGCAGTATTTT. This encodes CASGQGFTDTQYF.

In its sample, this clone was seen many times. This specimen includes other DNA sequences encoding the same CDR3. CDR3 loop: CASRSGGHEQYF. CDR3 bases: TGTGCCAGCAGATCCGGAGGGCACGAGCAGTACTTC. The chain carries TRBV4-2 and TRBJ2-7, with a tentative D call TRBD2 (6 bases). Germline values: CDR1 LGHNA, CDR2 YNFKEQ. V lost 6 bases and J 5 bases, leaving 11 bases between the germline ends. This CDR3 region has 12 residues.

This clone was detected only a few times. The rearrangement uses TRBV28 and TRBJ2-7; D is possibly TRBD1 (6 bases). CDR1 is MDHEN and CDR2 is SYDVKM in the germline V gene. This CDR3 region has 13 residues. Between the trimmed V and J ends, which lost 7 bases and 6 bases, there was a span of 16 bases. The CDR3 DNA reads TGTGCCAGCACTAATACAGGGTACGTCGAGCAGTACTTC. Its translation is CASTNTGYVEQYF.

In this sample, this clone turned up many times. J is TRBJ2-5 and V is TRBV7-2; 9 bases agree with TRBD2. Unmatched junction bases numbered 6, after V lost 1 base and J lost 3 bases. The CDR3 contains 16 residues. Per germline, CDR1 SGHTA and CDR2 FQGNSA. This CDR3 reads CASSLELAGDEETQYF. CDR3 coding DNA: TGTGCCAGCAGCTTAGAATTAGCGGGAGACGAAGAGACCCAGTACTTC.

This clone has a count of ten or more. The chain joins TRBV7-3 to TRBJ2-3; a weak D match, TRBD2 (6 bases). V was trimmed by 7 bases and J by 1 base, leaving 12 bases between them. The CDR3 consists of 14 residues. Germline V gives CDR1 SGHTA, CDR2 FQGTGA. As DNA, the CDR3 is TGTGCCAGCAAGGAGGGATGGGGCACAGATACGCAGTATTTT. Translated, it gives CASKEGWGTDTQYF.

This clone showed up many times. The chain uses TRBV24-1 and TRBJ2-3, with D perhaps assigned TRBD1 or TRBD2 (6 bases each). Germline V gene sequence: CDR1 KGHDR, CDR2 SFDVKD. The CDR3 has 12 amino acids. V lost 8 bases, J lost 7 bases, and 12 bases lay in between. This CDR3 reads CATNGGGYTQYF. Written as DNA, the CDR3 is TGTGCCACCAACGGAGGGGGTTATACGCAGTATTTT.